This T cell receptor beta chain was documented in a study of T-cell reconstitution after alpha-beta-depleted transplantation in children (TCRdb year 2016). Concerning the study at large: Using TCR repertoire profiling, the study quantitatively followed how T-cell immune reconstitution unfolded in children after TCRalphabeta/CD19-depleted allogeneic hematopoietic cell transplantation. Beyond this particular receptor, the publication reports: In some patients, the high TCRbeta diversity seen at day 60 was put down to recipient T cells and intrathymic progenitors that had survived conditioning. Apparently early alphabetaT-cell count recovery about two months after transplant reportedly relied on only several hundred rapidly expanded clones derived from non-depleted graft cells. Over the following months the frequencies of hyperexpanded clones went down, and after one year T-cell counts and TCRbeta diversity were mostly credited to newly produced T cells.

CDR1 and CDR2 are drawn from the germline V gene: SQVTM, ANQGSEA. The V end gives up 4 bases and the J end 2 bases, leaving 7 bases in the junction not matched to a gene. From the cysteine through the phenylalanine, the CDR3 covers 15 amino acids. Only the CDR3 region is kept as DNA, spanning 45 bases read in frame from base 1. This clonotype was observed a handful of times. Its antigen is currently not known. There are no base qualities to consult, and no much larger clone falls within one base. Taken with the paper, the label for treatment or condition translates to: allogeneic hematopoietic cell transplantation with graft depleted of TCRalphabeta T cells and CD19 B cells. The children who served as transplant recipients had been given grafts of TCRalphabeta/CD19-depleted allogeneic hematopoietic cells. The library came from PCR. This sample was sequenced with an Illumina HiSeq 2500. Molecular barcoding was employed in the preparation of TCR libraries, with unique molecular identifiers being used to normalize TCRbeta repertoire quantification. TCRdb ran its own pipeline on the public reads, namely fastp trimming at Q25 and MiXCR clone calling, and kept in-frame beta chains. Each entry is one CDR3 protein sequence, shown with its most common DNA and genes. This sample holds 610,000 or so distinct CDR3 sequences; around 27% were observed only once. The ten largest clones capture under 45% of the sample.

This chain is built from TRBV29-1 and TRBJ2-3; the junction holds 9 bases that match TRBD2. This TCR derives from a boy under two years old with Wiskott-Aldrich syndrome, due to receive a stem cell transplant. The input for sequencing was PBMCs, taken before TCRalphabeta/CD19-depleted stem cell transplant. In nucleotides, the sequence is TGCAGCGTTGTGGGGGCGGGAGGGCCCACAGATACGCAGTATTTT. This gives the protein CSVVGAGGPTDTQYF.